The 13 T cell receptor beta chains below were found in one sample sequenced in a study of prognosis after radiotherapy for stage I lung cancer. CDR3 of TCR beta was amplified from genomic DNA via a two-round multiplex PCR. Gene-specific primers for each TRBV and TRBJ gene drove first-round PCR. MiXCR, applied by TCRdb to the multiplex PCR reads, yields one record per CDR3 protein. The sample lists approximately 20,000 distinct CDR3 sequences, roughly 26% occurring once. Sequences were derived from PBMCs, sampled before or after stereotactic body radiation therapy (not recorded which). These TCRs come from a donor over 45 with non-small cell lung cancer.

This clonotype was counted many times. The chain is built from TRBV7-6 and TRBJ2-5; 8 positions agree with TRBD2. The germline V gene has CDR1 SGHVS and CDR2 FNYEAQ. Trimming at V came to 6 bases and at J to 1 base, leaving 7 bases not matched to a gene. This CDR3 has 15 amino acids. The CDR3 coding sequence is TGTGCCAGCAGTGGGGGTAGCGGGGCCCAAGAGACCCAGTACTTC. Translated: CASSGGSGAQETQYF.

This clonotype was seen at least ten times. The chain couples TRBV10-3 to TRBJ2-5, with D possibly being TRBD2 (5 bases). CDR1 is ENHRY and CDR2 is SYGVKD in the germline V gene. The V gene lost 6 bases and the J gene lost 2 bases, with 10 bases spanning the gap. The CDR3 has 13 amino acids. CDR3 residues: CAIRDGEQETQYF. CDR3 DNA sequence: TGTGCCATCAGAGATGGGGAGCAAGAGACCCAGTACTTC.

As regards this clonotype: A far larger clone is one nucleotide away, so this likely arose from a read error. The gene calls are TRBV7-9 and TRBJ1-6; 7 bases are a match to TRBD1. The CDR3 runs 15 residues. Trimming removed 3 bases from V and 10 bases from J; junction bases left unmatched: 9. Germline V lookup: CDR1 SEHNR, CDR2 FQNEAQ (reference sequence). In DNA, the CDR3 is TGTGCCAGCAGCTTCGTTCATGGAGGGGGCTCACCCCTCCACTTT. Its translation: CASSFVHGGGSPLHF. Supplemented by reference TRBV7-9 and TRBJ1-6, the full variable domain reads DTGVSQNPRHKITKRGQNVTFRCDPISEHNRLYWYRQTLGQGPEFLTYFQNEAQLEKSRLLSDRFSAERPKGSFSTLEIQRTEQGDSAMYLCASSFVHGGGSPLHFGNGTRLTVT.

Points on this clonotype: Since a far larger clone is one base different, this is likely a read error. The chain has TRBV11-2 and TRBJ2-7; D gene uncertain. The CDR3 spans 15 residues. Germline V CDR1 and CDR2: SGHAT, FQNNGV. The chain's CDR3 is CASSAGASRSYDQYF. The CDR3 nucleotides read TGCGCCAGCAGCGCCGGAGCGTCGCGCTCCTACGATCAGTACTTC.

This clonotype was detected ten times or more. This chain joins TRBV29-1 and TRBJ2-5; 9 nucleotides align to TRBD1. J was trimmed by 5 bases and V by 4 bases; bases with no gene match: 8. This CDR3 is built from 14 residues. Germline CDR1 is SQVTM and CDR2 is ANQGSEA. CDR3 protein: CSVGGTGSWETQYF. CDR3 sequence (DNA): TGCAGCGTTGGTGGGACAGGGTCGTGGGAGACCCAGTACTTC.

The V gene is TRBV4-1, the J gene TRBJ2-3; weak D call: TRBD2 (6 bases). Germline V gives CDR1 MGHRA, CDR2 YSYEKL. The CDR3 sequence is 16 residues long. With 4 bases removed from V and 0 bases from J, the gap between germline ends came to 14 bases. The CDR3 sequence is CASSPGRLVSTDTQYF. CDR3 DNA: TGCGCCAGCAGCCCAGGGAGACTAGTGAGCACAGATACGCAGTATTTT.

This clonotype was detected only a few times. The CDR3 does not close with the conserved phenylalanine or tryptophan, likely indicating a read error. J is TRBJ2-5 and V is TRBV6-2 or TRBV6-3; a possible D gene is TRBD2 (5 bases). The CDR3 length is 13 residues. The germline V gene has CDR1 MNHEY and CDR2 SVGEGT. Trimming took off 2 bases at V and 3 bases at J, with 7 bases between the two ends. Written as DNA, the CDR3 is TGTGCCAGCAGTTACCGGCGGGAAGAGACCCAGTACCTC. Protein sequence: CASSYRREETQYL.

The CDR3 DNA is TGTGCCATCATCCCCCCCCTAGCGGGAGGGCCAGCAGATACGCAGTATTTT. This codes for CAIIPPLAGGPADTQYF. The chain employs TRBV3-1 and TRBJ2-3; 12 nucleotides align to TRBD2. This CDR3 is built from 17 residues. V was clipped by 10 bases and J by 4 bases; unmatched bases: 15. Per germline, CDR1 LGHDT and CDR2 YNNKEL (reference sequence).

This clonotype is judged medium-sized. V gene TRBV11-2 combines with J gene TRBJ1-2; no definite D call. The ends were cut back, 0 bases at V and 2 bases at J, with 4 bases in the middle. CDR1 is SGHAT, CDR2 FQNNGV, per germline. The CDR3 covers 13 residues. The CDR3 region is CASSLDPNYGYTF. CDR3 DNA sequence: TGTGCCAGCAGCTTAGACCCCAACTATGGCTACACCTTC.

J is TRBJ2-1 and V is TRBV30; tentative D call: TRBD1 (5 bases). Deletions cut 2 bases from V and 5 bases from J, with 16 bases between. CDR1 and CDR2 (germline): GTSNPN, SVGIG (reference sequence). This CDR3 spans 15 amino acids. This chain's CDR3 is CAWSPIYRGDNEQFF. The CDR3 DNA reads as TGTGCCTGGAGTCCTATTTATAGGGGCGACAATGAGCAGTTCTTC.

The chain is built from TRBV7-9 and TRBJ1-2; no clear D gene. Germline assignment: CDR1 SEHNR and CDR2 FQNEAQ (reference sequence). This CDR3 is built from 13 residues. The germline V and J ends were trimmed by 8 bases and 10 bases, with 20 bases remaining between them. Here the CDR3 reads CASDDGTNYFYTF. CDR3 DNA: TGTGCCAGCGATGACGGCACTAACTATTTCTACACCTTC.

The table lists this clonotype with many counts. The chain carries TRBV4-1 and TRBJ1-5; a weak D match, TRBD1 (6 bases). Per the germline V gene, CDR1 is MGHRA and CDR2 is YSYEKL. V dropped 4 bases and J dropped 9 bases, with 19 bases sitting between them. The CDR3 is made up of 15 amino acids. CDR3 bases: TGCGCCAGCAGCCCAGCGCCCGGGACAAGTTGGCCCCAGCATTTT. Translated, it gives CASSPAPGTSWPQHF.

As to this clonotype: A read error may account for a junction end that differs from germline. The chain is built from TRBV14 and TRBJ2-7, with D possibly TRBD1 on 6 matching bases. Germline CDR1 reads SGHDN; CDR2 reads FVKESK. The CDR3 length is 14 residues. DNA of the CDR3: TGTGCCAGCAGCCGTGGGACAAGGGCCTACGATCAGTACTTC. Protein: CASSRGTRAYDQYF.